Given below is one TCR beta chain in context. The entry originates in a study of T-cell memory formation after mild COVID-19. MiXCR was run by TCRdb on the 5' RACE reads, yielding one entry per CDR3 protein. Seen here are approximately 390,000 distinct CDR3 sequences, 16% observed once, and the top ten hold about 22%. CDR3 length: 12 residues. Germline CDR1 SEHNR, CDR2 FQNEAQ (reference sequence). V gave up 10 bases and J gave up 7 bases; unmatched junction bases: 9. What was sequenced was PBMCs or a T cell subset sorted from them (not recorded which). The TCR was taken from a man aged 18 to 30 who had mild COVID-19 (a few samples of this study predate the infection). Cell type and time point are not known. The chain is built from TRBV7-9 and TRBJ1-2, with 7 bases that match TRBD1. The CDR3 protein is CATEGADFGYTF. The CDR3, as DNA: TGTGCCACGGAGGGGGCTGATTTTGGCTACACCTTC.